The 15 T cell receptor beta chains presented below share a single source sample, sequenced in a study of blood T cell repertoires in COVID-19. Data came from immunoSEQ multiplex PCR; TCRdb stores just in-frame clones and leaves some out. The profile shows roughly 130,000 clones, approximately 86% of them singletons. The sequencing input was PBMCs or T cells enriched from blood (not recorded which). The origin of the receptors is a woman between 50 and 59 years old who had recovered from COVID-19.

V is TRBV13 and J is TRBJ1-2, with D possibly being TRBD1 (6 bases). Germline CDR1 reads PRHDT; CDR2 reads FYEKMQ (reference sequence). This CDR3 is 16 amino acids long. V was trimmed by 5 bases and J by 5 bases, leaving 21 bases between them. CDR3 region: CASSPLSQGRTYGYTF. For the CDR3, the DNA is TGTGCCAGCAGCCCCTTAAGTCAGGGGAGAACGTATGGCTACACCTTC. The whole variable domain, filled in from reference TRBV13 and TRBJ1-2, reads AAGVIQSPRHLIKEKRETATLKCYPIPRHDTVYWYQQGPGQDPQFLISFYEKMQSDKGSIPDRFSAQQFSDYHSELNMSSLELGDSALYFCASSPLSQGRTYGYTFGSGTRLTVV.

The CDR3 loop reads CASSQDRAGGRDTQYF. The DNA for the CDR3 is TGTGCCAGCAGCCAAGATCGCGCAGGGGGCAGGGATACGCAGTATTTT. The chain carries TRBV3-1 (or the pseudogene TRBV3-2) and TRBJ2-3; 8 nucleotides match TRBD1. Unmatched junction bases numbered 8, after V lost 0 bases and J lost 6 bases. CDR1 LGHDT and CDR2 YNNKEL come from the germline V gene (reference sequence). The CDR3 is made up of 16 amino acids.

This chain connects TRBV2 to TRBJ1-5; D gene unclear. CDR1 is SNHLY and CDR2 is FYNNEI in the germline V gene. The CDR3 has 16 amino acids. The ends were cut back, 6 bases at V and 2 bases at J, with 17 bases in the middle. Written as DNA, the CDR3 is TGTGCCAGCAGCCCCCTCCGAGTCATCGGCAATCAGCCCCAGCATTTT. As protein: CASSPLRVIGNQPQHF.

The chain carries TRBV19 and TRBJ2-1; 12 bases align to TRBD2. The length of the CDR3 is 16 residues. Germline lookup yields CDR1 LNHDA and CDR2 SQIVND (reference sequence). The J segment lost 10 bases and the V segment lost 4 bases, leaving 11 bases of the junction unmatched. The CDR3 here is CASSTGLAGMGMEQFF. The CDR3 DNA reads as TGTGCCAGTAGTACAGGACTAGCGGGGATGGGAATGGAGCAGTTCTTC.

J is TRBJ1-2 and V is TRBV3-1 (or the pseudogene TRBV3-2); D remains ambiguous. There are 12 residues in the CDR3. V shed 0 bases and J shed 8 bases, with 7 bases lying between them. Germline lookup yields CDR1 LGHDT and CDR2 YNNKEL (reference sequence). The CDR3 spells CASSQDRRGYTF. The CDR3 DNA reads TGTGCCAGCAGCCAAGACCGGCGGGGCTACACCTTC.

The rearrangement links TRBV3-1 (or the pseudogene TRBV3-2) to TRBJ1-2; D is possibly TRBD1 (6 bases). This CDR3 spans 20 amino acids. V lost 1 base and J lost 4, with 28 bases in between. CDR1 is LGHDT, CDR2 YNNKEL, per germline (reference sequence). Written as DNA, the CDR3 is TGTGCCAGCAGCCAAGTAAGAGGTTCGGGACAAACCCCTCGCGGCTATGGCTACACCTTC. Translated, it gives CASSQVRGSGQTPRGYGYTF.

This rearrangement joins TRBV11-2 to TRBJ2-2, with D tentatively TRBD1 (5 bases). The CDR3 is 16 amino acids. Germline CDR1 SGHAT, CDR2 FQNNGV. Trimming shortened V by 3 bases and J by 2 bases, and 13 bases separated the two germline ends. The DNA for the CDR3 is TGTGCCAGCAGCTTTGGGGCTGGACAAAACACCGGGGAGCTGTTTTTT. Protein: CASSFGAGQNTGELFF.

The chain employs TRBV5-1 and TRBJ1-4; the D gene is possibly TRBD1 (6 bases). V was clipped by 3 bases and J by 8 bases, with 17 bases between them. Germline CDR1 SGHRS, CDR2 YFSETQ. This CDR3 region has 15 residues. DNA of the CDR3: TGCGCCAGCAGCTCCGGACAGCTGGGAGTAGAAAAACTGTTTTTT. As protein: CASSSGQLGVEKLFF.

This clone was counted a few times. The V call is TRBV9, the J call TRBJ2-5, with D possibly TRBD2 on 6 matching bases. CDR1 is SGDLS, CDR2 YYNGEE, per germline. The length of the CDR3 is 17 residues. V lost 4 bases, J lost 1 base, and 20 bases lay in between. CDR3 nucleotides: TGTGCCAGCAGCATCGCAGGAGGGGCCCCGCCCCAAGAGACCCAGTACTTC. This translates into CASSIAGGAPPQETQYF.

As to this clone: Within the sample, other DNA sequences also encode this same CDR3. DNA for the CDR3: TGTGCCTGGGACCAGGGCCTGGTCTATGGCTACACCTTC. Translated: CAWDQGLVYGYTF. This chain connects TRBV30 to TRBJ1-2, with D possibly being TRBD1 (5 bases). Germline CDR1 and CDR2: GTSNPN and SVGIG (reference sequence). There are 13 residues in the CDR3. V was shortened by 5 bases and J by 4 bases, with 14 bases between the two germline ends.

The chain is built from TRBV11-2 and TRBJ1-2; D remains unclear. V dropped 1 base and J dropped 14 bases, with 14 bases sitting between them. This CDR3 has 12 amino acids. CDR1 and CDR2 from the germline V gene are SGHAT and FQNNGV. The CDR3 protein is CASSLAFGGRTF. The CDR3 DNA reads as TGTGCCAGCAGCTTAGCGTTCGGTGGGAGGACCTTC.

The J gene is TRBJ2-7, the V gene TRBV12-5, with D possibly being TRBD2 (5 bases). Trimming took off 3 bases at V and 0 bases at J, with 9 bases between the two ends. Germline V gives CDR1 LGHNT, CDR2 FRNRAP. This CDR3 is built from 14 residues. CDR3 loop: CASGLGSSSYEQYF. The CDR3 bases are TGTGCTAGTGGTTTAGGGAGCAGCTCCTACGAGCAGTACTTC.

CDR3 protein: CASSRIQGWSNQPQHF. For the CDR3, the DNA is TGCGCCAGCAGCCGAATACAGGGCTGGAGCAATCAGCCCCAGCATTTT. The rearrangement joins TRBV4-1 to TRBJ1-5; D possibly corresponds to TRBD1 (6 bases). Trimming shortened V by 4 bases and J by 1 base, and 14 bases separated the two germline ends. The CDR3 has 16 amino acids. Germline CDR1 reads MGHRA; CDR2 reads YSYEKL.

This clone has a single count. The chain links TRBV10-1 to TRBJ2-1, with 10 positions matching TRBD2. J was trimmed by 7 bases and V by 8 bases; bases with no gene match: 5. CDR1 is WNHNN, CDR2 SYGVQD, per germline (reference sequence). The CDR3 sequence is 13 residues long. CDR3 in amino acids: CASGAGGSNEQFF. CDR3 bases: TGCGCCAGCGGAGCGGGGGGGTCGAATGAGCAGTTCTTC.

The chain couples TRBV11-2 to TRBJ2-1; 7 positions agree with TRBD1. V trimming: 1 base; J trimming: 6 bases; junction bases outside the gene matches: 6. CDR1 is SGHAT and CDR2 is FQNNGV in the germline V gene. The CDR3 spans 15 residues. Written as DNA, the CDR3 is TGTGCCAGCAGCTTAGGTTGGGCAGGGGGCAATGAGCAGTTCTTC. Residues: CASSLGWAGGNEQFF.